The T cell receptor (beta chain) under discussion was sequenced for a study of cytomegalovirus exposure and HLA in healthy donors. Study conclusions and caveats: Indistinguishability led to the exclusion of some V segments, TRBV6-2 and TRBV6-3 included.

Comments on this clone: Its cognate antigen is unknown.

Deletions cut 3 bases from V and 4 bases from J, with 12 bases between. The length of the CDR3 is 14 residues. In germline, CDR1 is LNHDA, CDR2 SQIVND (reference sequence). The PCR employed 60 Vbeta primers together with 13 Jbeta primers. Some clones are missing from TCRdb's copy, which holds only in-frame ones; the method was immunoSEQ multiplex PCR. Of around 100,000 clones detected, around 66% appear once; the ten largest clones hold under 5%. This receptor was identified in a man aged 25 to 40 in good health and CMV-seronegative. This chain connects TRBV19 to TRBJ1-1, with D possibly being TRBD1 (6 bases). What was sequenced was PBMCs. Here the CDR3 DNA reads TGTGCCAGTAGTATGGCAGGGGCGACCACTGAAGCTTTCTTT. This gives the protein CASSMAGATTEAFF.